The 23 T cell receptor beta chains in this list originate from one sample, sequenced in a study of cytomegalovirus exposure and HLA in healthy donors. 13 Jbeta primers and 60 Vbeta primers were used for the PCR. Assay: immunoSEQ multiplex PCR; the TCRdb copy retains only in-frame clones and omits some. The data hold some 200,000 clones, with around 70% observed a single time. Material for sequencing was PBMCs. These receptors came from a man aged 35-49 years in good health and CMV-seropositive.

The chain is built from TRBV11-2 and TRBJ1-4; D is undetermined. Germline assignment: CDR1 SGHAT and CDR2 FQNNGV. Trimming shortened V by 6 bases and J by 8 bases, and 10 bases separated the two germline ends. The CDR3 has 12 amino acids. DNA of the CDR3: TGTGCCAGCAGAGGACCGGGGGAAAAACTGTTTTTT. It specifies CASRGPGEKLFF.

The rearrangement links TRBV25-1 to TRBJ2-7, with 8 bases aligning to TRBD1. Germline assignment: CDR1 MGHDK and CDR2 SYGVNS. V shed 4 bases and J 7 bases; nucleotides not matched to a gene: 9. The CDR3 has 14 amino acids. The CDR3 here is CASSARTGPWEQYF. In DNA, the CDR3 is TGTGCCAGCAGTGCCCGGACAGGGCCTTGGGAGCAGTACTTC.

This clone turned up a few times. In nucleotides, the CDR3 is TGTGCCAGCAGCTTTAATGGGAGGTTGGATCAGCCCCAGCATTTT. Translating it yields CASSFNGRLDQPQHF. The chain is built from TRBV11-2 and TRBJ1-5; D gene ambiguous. The CDR3 spans 15 residues. Germline-derived CDR1 and CDR2 are SGHAT and FQNNGV. Between the trimmed V and J ends, which lost 3 bases and 5 bases, there was a span of 14 bases.

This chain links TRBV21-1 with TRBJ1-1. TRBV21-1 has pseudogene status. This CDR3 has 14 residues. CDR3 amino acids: CASSNRVRRTEAFF. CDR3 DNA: TGTGCCAGCAGCAACCGGGTCCGCCGAACTGAAGCTTTCTTT.

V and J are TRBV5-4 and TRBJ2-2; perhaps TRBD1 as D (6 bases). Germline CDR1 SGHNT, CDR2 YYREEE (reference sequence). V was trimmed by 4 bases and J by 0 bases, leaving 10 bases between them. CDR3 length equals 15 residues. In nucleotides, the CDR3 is TGTGCCAGCAGCCCGGGGACATCGAACACCGGGGAGCTGTTTTTT. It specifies CASSPGTSNTGELFF.

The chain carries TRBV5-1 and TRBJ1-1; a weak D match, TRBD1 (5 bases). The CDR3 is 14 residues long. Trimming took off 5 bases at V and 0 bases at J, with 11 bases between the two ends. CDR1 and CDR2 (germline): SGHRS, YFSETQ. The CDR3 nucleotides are TGCGCCAGCAGGCGGGGGGAGATGAACACTGAAGCTTTCTTT. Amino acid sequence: CASRRGEMNTEAFF.

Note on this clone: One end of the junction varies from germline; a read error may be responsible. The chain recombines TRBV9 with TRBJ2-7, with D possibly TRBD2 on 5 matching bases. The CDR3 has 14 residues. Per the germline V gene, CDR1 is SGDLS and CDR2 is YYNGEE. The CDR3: CASSSLEGRNEQYF. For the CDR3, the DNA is TGTGCCAGCAGCTCCCTAGAGGGTAGGAACGAGCAGTATTTC. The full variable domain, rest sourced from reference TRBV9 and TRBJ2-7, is DSGVTQTPKHLITATGQRVTLRCSPRSGDLSVYWYQQSLDQGLQFLIQYYNGEERAKGNILERFSAQQFPDLHSELNLSSLELGDSALYFCASSSLEGRNEQYFGPGTRLTVT.

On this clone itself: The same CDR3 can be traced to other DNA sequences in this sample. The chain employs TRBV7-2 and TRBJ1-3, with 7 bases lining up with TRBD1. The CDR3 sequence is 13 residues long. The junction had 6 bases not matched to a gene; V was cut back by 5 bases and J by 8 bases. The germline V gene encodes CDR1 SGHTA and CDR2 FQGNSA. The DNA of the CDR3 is TGTGCCAGCAGCCCACAGGGGTTGGACACCATATATTTT. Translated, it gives CASSPQGLDTIYF.

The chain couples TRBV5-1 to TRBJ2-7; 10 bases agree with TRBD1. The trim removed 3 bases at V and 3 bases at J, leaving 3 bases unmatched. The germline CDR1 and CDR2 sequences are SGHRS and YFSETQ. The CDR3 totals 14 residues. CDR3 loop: CASSSGQGIYEQYF. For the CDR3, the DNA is TGCGCCAGCAGCTCGGGACAGGGGATCTACGAGCAGTACTTC. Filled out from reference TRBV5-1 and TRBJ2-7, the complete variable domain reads KAGVTQTPRYLIKTRGQQVTLSCSPISGHRSVSWYQQTPGQGLQFLFEYFSETQRNKGNFPGRFSGRQFSNSRSEMNVSTLELGDSALYLCASSSGQGIYEQYFGPGTRLTVT.

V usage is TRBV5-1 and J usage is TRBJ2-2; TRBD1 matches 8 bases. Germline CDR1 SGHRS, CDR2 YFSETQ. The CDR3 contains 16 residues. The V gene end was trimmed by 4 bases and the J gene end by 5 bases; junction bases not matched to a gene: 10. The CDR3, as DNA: TGCGCCAGCAGCCCTACCGGGACAGGTGGAACCGGGGAGCTGTTTTTT. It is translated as CASSPTGTGGTGELFF. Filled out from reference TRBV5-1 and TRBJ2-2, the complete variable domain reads KAGVTQTPRYLIKTRGQQVTLSCSPISGHRSVSWYQQTPGQGLQFLFEYFSETQRNKGNFPGRFSGRQFSNSRSEMNVSTLELGDSALYLCASSPTGTGGTGELFFGEGSRLTVL.

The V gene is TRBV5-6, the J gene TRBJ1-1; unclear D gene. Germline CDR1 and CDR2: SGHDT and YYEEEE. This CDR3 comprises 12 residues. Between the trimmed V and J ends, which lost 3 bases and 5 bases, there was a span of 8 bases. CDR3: CASSWRGTEAFF. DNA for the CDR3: TGTGCCAGCAGCTGGCGGGGAACTGAAGCTTTCTTT.

DNA of the CDR3: TGTGCCAGCAGCCCACAGGGAAGGGAGCAGTTCTTC. Translation gives CASSPQGREQFF. V usage is TRBV7-2 and J usage is TRBJ2-1, with D tentatively TRBD1 (6 bases). CDR1 and CDR2 (germline): SGHTA, FQGNSA. Trimming took off 5 bases at V and 10 bases at J, with 12 bases between the two ends. The CDR3 totals 12 residues.

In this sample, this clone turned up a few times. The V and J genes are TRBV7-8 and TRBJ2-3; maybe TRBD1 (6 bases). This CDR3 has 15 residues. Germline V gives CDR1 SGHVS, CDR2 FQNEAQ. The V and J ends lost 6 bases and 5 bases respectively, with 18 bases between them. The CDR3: CASSPSHRVRDTQYF. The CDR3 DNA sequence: TGTGCCAGCAGTCCCTCCCACAGGGTGAGAGATACGCAGTATTTT.

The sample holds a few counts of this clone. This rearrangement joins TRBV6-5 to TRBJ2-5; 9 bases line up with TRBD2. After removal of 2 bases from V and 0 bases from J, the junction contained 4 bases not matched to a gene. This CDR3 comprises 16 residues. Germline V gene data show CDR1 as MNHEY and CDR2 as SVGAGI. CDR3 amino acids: CASSYASGAYQETQYF. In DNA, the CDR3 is TGTGCCAGCAGTTACGCTAGCGGGGCGTACCAAGAGACCCAGTACTTC.

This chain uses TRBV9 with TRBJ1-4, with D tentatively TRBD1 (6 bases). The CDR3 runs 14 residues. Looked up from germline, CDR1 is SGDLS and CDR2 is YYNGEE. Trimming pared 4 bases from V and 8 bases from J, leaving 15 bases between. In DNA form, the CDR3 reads TGTGCCAGCAGCTATACAGGGCTGGGGGAAAAACTGTTTTTT. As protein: CASSYTGLGEKLFF.

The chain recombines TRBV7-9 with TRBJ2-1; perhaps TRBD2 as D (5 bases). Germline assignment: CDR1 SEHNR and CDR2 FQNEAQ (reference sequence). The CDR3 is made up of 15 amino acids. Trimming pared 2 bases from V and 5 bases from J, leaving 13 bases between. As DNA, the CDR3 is TGTGCCAGCAGCTTAATCCGGCAGCGGAACAATGAGCAGTTCTTC. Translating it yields CASSLIRQRNNEQFF.

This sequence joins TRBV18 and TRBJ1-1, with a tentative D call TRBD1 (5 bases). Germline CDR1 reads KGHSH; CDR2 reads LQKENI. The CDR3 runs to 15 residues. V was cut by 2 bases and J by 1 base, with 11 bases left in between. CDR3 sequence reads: CASSPYGTANTEAFF. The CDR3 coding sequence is TGTGCCAGCTCACCATATGGGACTGCGAACACTGAAGCTTTCTTT.

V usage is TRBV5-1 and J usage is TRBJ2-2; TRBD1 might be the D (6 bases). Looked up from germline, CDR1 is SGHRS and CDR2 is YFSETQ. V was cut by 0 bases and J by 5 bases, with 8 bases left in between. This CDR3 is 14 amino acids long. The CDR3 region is CASSLEGETGELFF. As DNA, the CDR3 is TGCGCCAGCAGCTTGGAGGGGGAGACCGGGGAGCTGTTTTTT.

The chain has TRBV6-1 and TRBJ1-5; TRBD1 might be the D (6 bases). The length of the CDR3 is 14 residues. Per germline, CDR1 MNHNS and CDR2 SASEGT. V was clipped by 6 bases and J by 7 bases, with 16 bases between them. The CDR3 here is CASSSTGSNQPQHF. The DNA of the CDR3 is TGTGCCAGCAGCTCTACAGGGTCCAACCAGCCCCAGCATTTT.

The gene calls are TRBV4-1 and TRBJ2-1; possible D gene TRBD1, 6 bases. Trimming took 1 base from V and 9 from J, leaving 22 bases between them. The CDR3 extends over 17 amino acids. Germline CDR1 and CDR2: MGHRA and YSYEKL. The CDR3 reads CASSQVGTGPYSIEQFF. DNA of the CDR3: TGCGCCAGCAGCCAAGTGGGCACAGGGCCCTACAGTATTGAGCAGTTCTTC.

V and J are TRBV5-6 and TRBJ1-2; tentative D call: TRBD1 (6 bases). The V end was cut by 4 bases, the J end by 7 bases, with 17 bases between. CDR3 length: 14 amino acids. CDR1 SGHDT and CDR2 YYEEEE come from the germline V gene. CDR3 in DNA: TGTGCCAGCAGCAGAAGGGGGTCAGGGGTTGGCTACACCTTC. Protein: CASSRRGSGVGYTF.

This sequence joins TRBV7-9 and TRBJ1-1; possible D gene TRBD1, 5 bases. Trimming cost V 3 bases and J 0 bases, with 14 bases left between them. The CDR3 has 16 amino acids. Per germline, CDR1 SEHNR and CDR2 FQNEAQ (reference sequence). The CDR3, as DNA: TGTGCCAGCAGCTTGCCGGGGGTTGACGTGAACACTGAAGCTTTCTTT. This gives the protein CASSLPGVDVNTEAFF.

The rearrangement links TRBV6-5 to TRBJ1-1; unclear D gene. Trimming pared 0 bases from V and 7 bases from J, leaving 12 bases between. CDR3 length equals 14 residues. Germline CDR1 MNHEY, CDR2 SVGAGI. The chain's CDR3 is CASSYSQVEVEAFF. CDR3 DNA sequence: TGTGCCAGCAGTTACTCGCAGGTGGAGGTTGAAGCTTTCTTT.